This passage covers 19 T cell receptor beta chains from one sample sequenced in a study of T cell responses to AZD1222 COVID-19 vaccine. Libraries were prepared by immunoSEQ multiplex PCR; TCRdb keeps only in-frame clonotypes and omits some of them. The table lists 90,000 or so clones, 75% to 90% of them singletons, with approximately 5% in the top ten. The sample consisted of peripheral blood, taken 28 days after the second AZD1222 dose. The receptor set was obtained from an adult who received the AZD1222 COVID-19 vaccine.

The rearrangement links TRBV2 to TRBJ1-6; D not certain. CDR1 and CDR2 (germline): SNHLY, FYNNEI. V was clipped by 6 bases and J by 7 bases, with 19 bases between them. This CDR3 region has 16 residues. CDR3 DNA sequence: TGTGCCAGCAGGCCCGGCCACCGGGTCCCAAATTCACCCCTCCACTTT. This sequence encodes CASRPGHRVPNSPLHF. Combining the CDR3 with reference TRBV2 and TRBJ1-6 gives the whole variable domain EPEVTQTPSHQVTQMGQEVILRCVPISNHLYFYWYRQILGQKVEFLVSFYNNEISEKSEIFDDQFSVERPDGSNFTLKIRSTKLEDSAMYFCASRPGHRVPNSPLHFGNGTRLTVT.

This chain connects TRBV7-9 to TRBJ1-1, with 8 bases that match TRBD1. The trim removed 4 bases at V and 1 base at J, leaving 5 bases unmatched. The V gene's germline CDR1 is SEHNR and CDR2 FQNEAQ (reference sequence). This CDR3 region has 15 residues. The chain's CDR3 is CASSSPGGPNTEAFF. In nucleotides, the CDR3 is TGTGCCAGCAGCTCCCCAGGGGGCCCGAACACTGAAGCTTTCTTT. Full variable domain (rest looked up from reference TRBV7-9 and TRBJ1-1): DTGVSQNPRHKITKRGQNVTFRCDPISEHNRLYWYRQTLGQGPEFLTYFQNEAQLEKSRLLSDRFSAERPKGSFSTLEIQRTEQGDSAMYLCASSSPGGPNTEAFFGQGTRLTVV.

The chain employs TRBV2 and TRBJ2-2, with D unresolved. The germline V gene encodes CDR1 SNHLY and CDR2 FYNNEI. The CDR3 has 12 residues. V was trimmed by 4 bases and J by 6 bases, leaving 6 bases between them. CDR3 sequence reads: CASSVRSGELFF. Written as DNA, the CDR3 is TGTGCCAGCAGTGTGCGCTCCGGGGAGCTGTTTTTT.

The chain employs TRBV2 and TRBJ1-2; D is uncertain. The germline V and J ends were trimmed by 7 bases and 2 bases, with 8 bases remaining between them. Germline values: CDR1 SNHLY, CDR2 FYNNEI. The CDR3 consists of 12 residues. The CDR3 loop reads CASMVGNYGYTF. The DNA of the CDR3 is TGTGCCAGCATGGTCGGGAACTATGGCTACACCTTC.

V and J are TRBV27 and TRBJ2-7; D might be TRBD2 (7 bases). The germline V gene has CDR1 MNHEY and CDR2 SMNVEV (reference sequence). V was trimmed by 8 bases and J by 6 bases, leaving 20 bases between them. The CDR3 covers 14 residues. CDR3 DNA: TGTGCCAGCCGACTAGGGGGGGGAGTAGGCGAGCAGTACTTC. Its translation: CASRLGGGVGEQYF.

The CDR3 nucleotides are TGTGCCAGCAGCTGGGACAAAAATCAGCCCCAGCATTTT. Protein: CASSWDKNQPQHF. This chain uses TRBV7-2 with TRBJ1-5, with a tentative D call TRBD1 (6 bases). The CDR3 runs to 13 residues. The V end was cut by 4 bases, the J end by 4 bases, with 8 bases between. From germline, CDR1 is SGHTA and CDR2 FQGNSA.

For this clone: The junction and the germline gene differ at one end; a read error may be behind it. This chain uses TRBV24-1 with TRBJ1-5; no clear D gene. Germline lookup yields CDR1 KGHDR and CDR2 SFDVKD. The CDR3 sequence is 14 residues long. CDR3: CATSDWGSSQPQHF. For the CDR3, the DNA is TGTGCCACCAGTGATTGGGGTAGCAGTCAGCCCCAGCATTTT.

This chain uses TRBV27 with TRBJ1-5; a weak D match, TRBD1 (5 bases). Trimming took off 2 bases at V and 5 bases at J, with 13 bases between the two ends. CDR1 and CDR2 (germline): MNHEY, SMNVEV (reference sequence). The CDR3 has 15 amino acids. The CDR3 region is CASSLIPGGDQPQHF. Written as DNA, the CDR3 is TGTGCCAGCAGTTTAATACCCGGGGGTGATCAGCCCCAGCATTTT.

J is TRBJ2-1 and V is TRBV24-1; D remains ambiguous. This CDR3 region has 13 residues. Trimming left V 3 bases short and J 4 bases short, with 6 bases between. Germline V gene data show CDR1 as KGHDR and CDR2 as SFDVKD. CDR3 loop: CATSDTVYNEQFF. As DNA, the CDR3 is TGTGCCACCAGTGATACGGTATACAATGAGCAGTTCTTC.

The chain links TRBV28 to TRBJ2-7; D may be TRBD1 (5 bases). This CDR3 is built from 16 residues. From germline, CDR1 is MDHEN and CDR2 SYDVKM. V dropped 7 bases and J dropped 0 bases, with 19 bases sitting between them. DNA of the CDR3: TGTGCCAGCACCTCACCCAGGGTTACCGCCTCCTACGAGCAGTACTTC. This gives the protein CASTSPRVTASYEQYF. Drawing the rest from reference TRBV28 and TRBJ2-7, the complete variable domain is DVKVTQSSRYLVKRTGEKVFLECVQDMDHENMFWYRQDPGLGLRLIYFSYDVKMKEKGDIPEGYSVSREKKERFSLILESASTNQTSMYLCASTSPRVTASYEQYFGPGTRLTVT.

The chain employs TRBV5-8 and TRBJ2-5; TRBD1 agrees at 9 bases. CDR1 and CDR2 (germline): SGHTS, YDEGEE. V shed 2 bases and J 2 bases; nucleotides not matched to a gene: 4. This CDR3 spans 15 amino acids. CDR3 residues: CASSFGTGKQETQYF. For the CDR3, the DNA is TGTGCCAGCAGCTTCGGGACAGGGAAACAAGAGACCCAGTACTTC.

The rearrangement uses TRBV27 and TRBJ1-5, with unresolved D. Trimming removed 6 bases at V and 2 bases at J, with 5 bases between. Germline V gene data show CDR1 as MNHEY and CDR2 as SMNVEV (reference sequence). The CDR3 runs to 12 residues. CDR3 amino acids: CASSEGNQPQHF. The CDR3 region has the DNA TGTGCCAGCAGCGAGGGCAATCAGCCCCAGCATTTT.

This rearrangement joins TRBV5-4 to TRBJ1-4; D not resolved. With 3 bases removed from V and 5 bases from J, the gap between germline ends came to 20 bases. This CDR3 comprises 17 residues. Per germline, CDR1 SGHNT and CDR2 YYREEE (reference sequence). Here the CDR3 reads CASSSNPGTTINEKLFF. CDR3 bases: TGTGCCAGCAGCTCCAACCCGGGCACCACCATCAATGAAAAACTGTTTTTT.

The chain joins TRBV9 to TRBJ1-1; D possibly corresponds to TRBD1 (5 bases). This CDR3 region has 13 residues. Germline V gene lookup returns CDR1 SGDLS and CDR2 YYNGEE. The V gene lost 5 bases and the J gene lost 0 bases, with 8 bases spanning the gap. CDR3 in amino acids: CASSNRMNTEAFF. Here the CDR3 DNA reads TGTGCCAGCAGTAACAGGATGAACACTGAAGCTTTCTTT.

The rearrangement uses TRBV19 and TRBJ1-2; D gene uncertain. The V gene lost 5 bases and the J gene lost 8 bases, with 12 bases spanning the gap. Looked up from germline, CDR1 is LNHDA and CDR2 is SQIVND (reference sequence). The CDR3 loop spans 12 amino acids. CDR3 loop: CASSRHILGYTF. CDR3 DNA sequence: TGTGCCAGTAGTCGACACATACTAGGCTACACCTTC. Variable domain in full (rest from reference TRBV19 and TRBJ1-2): DGGITQSPKYLFRKEGQNVTLSCEQNLNHDAMYWYRQDPGQGLRLIYYSQIVNDFQKGDIAEGYSVSREKKESFPLTVTSAQKNPTAFYLCASSRHILGYTFGSGTRLTVV.

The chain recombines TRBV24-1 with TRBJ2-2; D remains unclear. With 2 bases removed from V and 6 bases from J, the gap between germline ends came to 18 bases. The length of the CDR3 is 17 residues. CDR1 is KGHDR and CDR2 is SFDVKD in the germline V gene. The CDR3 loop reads CATSDSNLPLEAGELFF. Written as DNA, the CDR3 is TGTGCCACCAGTGATTCGAATTTACCATTGGAAGCCGGGGAGCTGTTTTTT.

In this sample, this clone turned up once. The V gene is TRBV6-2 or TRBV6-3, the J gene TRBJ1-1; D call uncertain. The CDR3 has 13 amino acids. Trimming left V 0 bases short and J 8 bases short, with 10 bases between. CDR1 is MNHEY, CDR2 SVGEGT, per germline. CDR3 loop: CASSYSKAMEAFF. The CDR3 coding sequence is TGTGCCAGCAGTTACTCGAAGGCGATGGAAGCTTTCTTT.

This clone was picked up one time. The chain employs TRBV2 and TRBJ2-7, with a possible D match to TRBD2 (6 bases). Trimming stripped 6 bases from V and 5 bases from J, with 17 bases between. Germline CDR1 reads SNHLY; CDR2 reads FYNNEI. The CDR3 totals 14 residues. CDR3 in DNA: TGTGCCAGCAGAAGGACTTACCGGAGGGACGAGCAGTACTTC. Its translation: CASRRTYRRDEQYF.

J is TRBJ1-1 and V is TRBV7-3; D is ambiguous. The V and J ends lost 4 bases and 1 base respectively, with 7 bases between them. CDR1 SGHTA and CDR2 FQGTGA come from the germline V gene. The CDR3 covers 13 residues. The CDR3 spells CASSSGPNTEAFF. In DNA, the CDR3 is TGTGCCAGCAGCTCTGGGCCGAACACTGAAGCTTTCTTT.